These 17 T cell receptor beta chains were all obtained from the same sample, sequenced in a study of T cell changes during pregnancy in multiple sclerosis. Data came from immunoSEQ multiplex PCR; TCRdb stores just in-frame clones and leaves some out. The sample has tens of thousands of clones; approximately 95% are singletons. The sequenced sample was peripheral blood, obtained after pregnancy. These receptors came from a female donor in good health, enrolled as a control in a pregnancy study.

The gene calls are TRBV28 and TRBJ1-2; a possible D gene is TRBD1 (5 bases). The CDR3 has 14 residues. Trimming removed 2 bases at V and 8 bases at J, with 15 bases between. CDR1 and CDR2 from the germline V gene are MDHEN and SYDVKM. The CDR3 protein is CASSLEAGPKGYTF. In DNA, the CDR3 is TGTGCCAGCAGTTTAGAGGCAGGGCCGAAAGGCTACACCTTC.

The rearrangement uses TRBV29-1 and TRBJ2-1, with 9 bases identical to TRBD1. With V trimmed by 5 bases and J by 7 bases, 9 bases remained unmatched. The CDR3 is made up of 14 amino acids. In germline, CDR1 is SQVTM, CDR2 ANQGSEA. In DNA, the CDR3 is TGCAGCGTTAATCGGGACAGGGTTAAGAATGAGCAGTTCTTC. Protein sequence: CSVNRDRVKNEQFF.

J is TRBJ2-5 and V is TRBV2; D call uncertain. CDR1 and CDR2 (germline): SNHLY, FYNNEI. The CDR3 is made up of 14 amino acids. V was clipped by 4 bases and J by 0 bases, with 9 bases between them. The chain's CDR3 is CASSGRLYQETQYF. DNA of the CDR3: TGTGCCAGCAGTGGGAGACTTTACCAAGAGACCCAGTACTTC.

The gene calls are TRBV13 and TRBJ2-3; TRBD2 matches at 8 bases. The length of the CDR3 is 16 residues. The ends lost 2 bases at V and 5 bases at J; junction bases unmatched: 9. Germline V lookup: CDR1 PRHDT, CDR2 FYEKMQ (reference sequence). In DNA form, the CDR3 reads TGTGCCAGCAGCTTACGGGAGCGGGAGACCGGAGATACGCAGTATTTT. Its translation: CASSLRERETGDTQYF.

Only one count was recorded for this clone. V and J are TRBV28 and TRBJ1-3, with D unresolved. The ends were cut back, 1 base at V and 2 bases at J, with 6 bases in the middle. This CDR3 is built from 14 residues. The germline gives CDR1 MDHEN, CDR2 SYDVKM. The CDR3 loop reads CASSLLKTGNTIYF. The CDR3 nucleotides are TGTGCCAGCAGTTTATTAAAAACTGGAAACACCATATATTTT.

The gene calls are TRBV5-1 and TRBJ2-7, with D unclear. Between the trimmed V and J ends, which lost 2 bases and 6 bases, there was a span of 12 bases. Germline values: CDR1 SGHRS, CDR2 YFSETQ. This CDR3 is built from 13 residues. CDR3 DNA sequence: TGCGCCAGCAGCTTTCCAGATTCGCTCGAGCAGTACTTC. It yields the protein CASSFPDSLEQYF.

The CDR3 DNA reads TGTGCCAGCAGCGTACTAGCGGGAGGTAAAACAGATACGCAGTATTTT. Translating it yields CASSVLAGGKTDTQYF. This chain connects TRBV9 to TRBJ2-3; 11 bases match TRBD2. V was pared by 1 base and J by 3 bases, with 4 bases of the junction left unmatched. The CDR3 runs 16 residues. CDR1 is SGDLS and CDR2 is YYNGEE in the germline V gene.

The V gene is TRBV7-9, the J gene TRBJ2-7; tentatively, D is TRBD2 (6 bases). The length of the CDR3 is 15 residues. With 2 bases removed from V and 2 bases from J, the gap between germline ends came to 13 bases. Germline-derived CDR1 and CDR2 are SEHNR and FQNEAQ (reference sequence). The CDR3 protein is CASSLFLGGAYEQYF. The CDR3 nucleotides are TGTGCCAGCAGCTTATTCCTCGGAGGGGCCTACGAGCAGTACTTC.

The rearrangement uses TRBV19 and TRBJ2-2, with 8 bases that match TRBD1. Trimming removed 4 bases from V and 2 bases from J; junction bases left unmatched: 6. Germline V gene lookup returns CDR1 LNHDA and CDR2 SQIVND (reference sequence). The CDR3 spans 16 residues. CDR3 loop: CASSRRTGTNTGELFF. The CDR3, as DNA: TGTGCCAGTAGTAGGCGGACAGGGACTAACACCGGGGAGCTGTTTTTT.

The DNA for the CDR3 is TGTGCCAGCAGCAGGGGACAGGGCCACACCGGGGAGCTGTTTTTT. Translation gives CASSRGQGHTGELFF. This rearrangement joins TRBV6-4 to TRBJ2-2, with 9 bases matching TRBD1. Germline V gene sequence: CDR1 MRHNA, CDR2 SNTAGT. The V gene end was trimmed by 6 bases and the J gene end by 3 bases; junction bases not matched to a gene: 5. The CDR3 is 15 amino acids.

This clone appeared once. The rearrangement links TRBV6-1 to TRBJ2-1, with D possibly matching TRBD1 (6 bases). CDR1 MNHNS and CDR2 SASEGT come from the germline V gene. This CDR3 has 15 amino acids. The V gene lost 7 bases and the J gene lost 6 bases, with 19 bases spanning the gap. CDR3 coding DNA: TGTGCCAGCACCCCAGAGAATAGGGGGACCAATGAGCAGTTCTTC. It specifies CASTPENRGTNEQFF.

J is TRBJ2-1 and V is TRBV7-2; TRBD1 agrees at 8 bases. CDR3 length: 15 residues. Germline V gives CDR1 SGHTA, CDR2 FQGNSA. The V gene end was trimmed by 2 bases and the J gene end by 2 bases; junction bases not matched to a gene: 2. The CDR3, as DNA: TGTGCCAGCAGCTTATCAGGGGGCGCCTACAATGAGCAGTTCTTC. Amino acids: CASSLSGGAYNEQFF.

CDR3 sequence reads: CASSLGRATYEQYF. The CDR3 nucleotides are TGTGCCAGCAGCTTGGGGAGGGCGACCTACGAGCAGTACTTC. The J gene is TRBJ2-7, the V gene TRBV5-6, with D perhaps TRBD2 (6 bases). The ends were cut back, 0 bases at V and 2 bases at J, with 9 bases in the middle. The CDR3 spans 14 residues. The V gene's germline CDR1 is SGHDT and CDR2 YYEEEE. Combining the CDR3 with reference TRBV5-6 and TRBJ2-7 gives the whole variable domain DAGVTQSPTHLIKTRGQQVTLRCSPKSGHDTVSWYQQALGQGPQFIFQYYEEEERQRGNFPDRFSGHQFPNYSSELNVNALLLGDSALYLCASSLGRATYEQYFGPGTRLTVT.

The rearrangement joins TRBV28 to TRBJ1-5, with D unclear. Germline CDR1 and CDR2: MDHEN and SYDVKM. V lost 6 bases and J lost 5, with 11 bases in between. The CDR3 runs 13 residues. CDR3 sequence: CASSRRLDQPQHF. Here the CDR3 DNA reads TGTGCCAGCAGCAGGAGGCTCGATCAGCCCCAGCATTTT.

This sequence joins TRBV6-1 and TRBJ1-5; 9 nucleotides line up with TRBD1. CDR3 length: 16 residues. J gave up 6 bases and V 4 bases, and 10 bases lay outside the gene matches. Germline V gene sequence: CDR1 MNHNS, CDR2 SASEGT. The chain's CDR3 is CASSGPGQGFFQPQHF. CDR3 bases: TGTGCCAGCAGTGGGCCGGGACAGGGTTTTTTTCAGCCCCAGCATTTT.

This chain uses TRBV15 with TRBJ2-5; D gene uncertain. There are 13 residues in the CDR3. Germline-derived CDR1 and CDR2 are LNHNV and YYDKDF (reference sequence). The ends were cut back, 3 bases at V and 2 bases at J, with 7 bases in the middle. The CDR3 nucleotides read TGTGCCACCAGCAGTCGCCAGCAAGAGACCCAGTACTTC. It yields the protein CATSSRQQETQYF.

J is TRBJ2-1 and V is TRBV27; TRBD2 aligns across 9 bases. Germline-derived CDR1 and CDR2 are MNHEY and SMNVEV (reference sequence). J was trimmed by 10 bases and V by 6 bases; bases with no gene match: 13. The CDR3 length is 15 residues. The CDR3 coding sequence is TGTGCCAGCAGGGAACCTCGGGGACTAGCATTGGAGCAGTTCTTC. Its protein product is CASREPRGLALEQFF.